One and the same sample provided the 5 T cell receptor beta chains below, sequenced in a study of T-cell reconstitution after alpha-beta-depleted transplantation in children. As it was prepared, the TCRbeta library received unique molecular identifiers. MiXCR, applied by TCRdb to the PCR reads, yields one record per CDR3 protein. Of about 240,000 distinct CDR3 sequences listed, about 23% were seen once; the top ten hold 2% to 3%. The sequencing used PBMCs, collected before TCRalphabeta/CD19-depleted stem cell transplant. The receptors here all came from a girl aged 2 to 10 with Fanconi anemia, due to receive a stem cell transplant.

The table lists this clonotype with many counts. V is TRBV29-1 and J is TRBJ2-7; 9 positions match TRBD1. V was clipped by 7 bases and J by 6 bases; unmatched bases: 4. This CDR3 has 11 amino acids. The germline CDR1 and CDR2 sequences are SQVTM and ANQGSEA. The CDR3 coding sequence is TGCAGCGCCCAACAGGGGGCCGAGCAGTACTTC. It codes for CSAQQGAEQYF.

This clonotype came up a few times. The chain recombines TRBV12-3 or TRBV12-4 with TRBJ1-5; tentative D call: TRBD1 (6 bases). The CDR3 spans 15 residues. The germline V and J ends were trimmed by 6 bases and 6 bases, with 18 bases remaining between them. As DNA, the CDR3 is TGTGCCAGCAGCCCCTGGACAGCCGTGGGTCAGCCCCAGCATTTT. This codes for CASSPWTAVGQPQHF.

In this sample, this clonotype turned up many times. In nucleotides, the CDR3 is TGCAGTGCTAGAGGTTTTGCAGGCGAGCAGTACTTC. It encodes CSARGFAGEQYF. The V and J genes are TRBV20-1 and TRBJ2-7; D uncertain. The CDR3 runs to 12 residues. Germline loops: CDR1 DFQATT, CDR2 SNEGSKA (reference sequence). The V end lost 1 base, the J end lost 6 bases, and 10 bases lay between the germline ends.

This clonotype was recorded a few times. The CDR3 nucleotides are TGTGCCAGCAGCTTGCACCAGGGGCGGTATCTGGACAATGAGCAGTTCTTC. This codes for CASSLHQGRYLDNEQFF. The chain has TRBV7-6 and TRBJ2-1; TRBD1 might be the D (6 bases). The germline gives CDR1 SGHVS, CDR2 FNYEAQ. Trimming took off 3 bases at V and 5 bases at J, with 20 bases between the two ends. This CDR3 region has 17 residues.

J is TRBJ2-7 and V is TRBV12-3 or TRBV12-4; D possibly corresponds to TRBD1 (6 bases). The CDR3 runs to 16 residues. Trimming pared 6 bases from V and 2 bases from J, leaving 20 bases between. The CDR3 protein is CASSEQGLIRAYEQYF. CDR3 sequence (DNA): TGTGCCAGCAGCGAACAGGGCCTTATCAGGGCCTACGAGCAGTACTTC.